One sample yielded the 32 T cell receptor beta chains listed below, sequenced in a study of blood T cell repertoires in COVID-19 (TCRdb year 2020). Library generation was performed with the immunoSEQ multiplex PCR assay. Entries here come from immuneACCESS through TCRdb and include only in-frame sequences with V and J called. Some clones fail to appear in such tables; in the studies checked, an unresolved V gene covers under half of the shortfall, and the cause of the remainder is unknown. The sample has about 71,000 clones on record, 89% of them singletons. The ten largest account for around 8.7% of the sample. What was sequenced was peripheral blood. The receptors derive from a man aged 50 to 60 with active COVID-19.

The chain uses TRBV15 and TRBJ2-1; TRBD2 aligns across 10 bases. The V and J ends lost 1 base and 9 bases, in that order; junction bases with no gene match: 3. The CDR3 runs to 14 residues. CDR1 and CDR2 from the germline V gene are LNHNV and YYDKDF (reference sequence). CDR3 region: CATSRGLAGSEQFF. The CDR3, as DNA: TGTGCCACCAGCAGAGGACTAGCGGGTAGTGAGCAGTTCTTC.

This clone was recorded a few times. This rearrangement joins TRBV3-1 (or the pseudogene TRBV3-2) to TRBJ1-5; TRBD1 matches 8 bases. V lost 4 bases, J lost 5 bases, and 1 base stayed unmatched. Germline CDR1 LGHDT, CDR2 YNNKEL (reference sequence). The CDR3 totals 13 residues. CDR3 residues: CASSPDRDQPQHF. In DNA, the CDR3 is TGTGCCAGCAGCCCGGACAGGGATCAGCCCCAGCATTTT.

The chain employs TRBV7-3 and TRBJ1-2, with a possible D match to TRBD1 (6 bases). This CDR3 has 16 residues. Trimming stripped 4 bases from V and 8 bases from J, with 23 bases between. Germline CDR1 is SGHTA and CDR2 is FQGTGA. CDR3 DNA: TGTGCCAGCAGCTCCCGACATCCGGCGACAGGAGACGGCTACACCTTC. This encodes CASSSRHPATGDGYTF.

The chain combines TRBV4-3 with TRBJ1-2; a weak D match, TRBD1 (6 bases). The CDR3 spans 18 residues. Trimming took off 0 bases at V and 4 bases at J, with 21 bases between the two ends. Germline CDR1 is LGHNA and CDR2 is YSLEER. CDR3 coding DNA: TGCGCCAGCAGCCAAGATTGGGGACAAACGGGGAAGGCCTATGGCTACACCTTC. Translation: CASSQDWGQTGKAYGYTF.

The J gene is TRBJ2-1, the V gene TRBV14; 10 positions agree with TRBD2. J gave up 3 bases and V 1 base, and 6 bases lay outside the gene matches. The germline gives CDR1 SGHDN, CDR2 FVKESK. The CDR3 loop spans 17 amino acids. In DNA form, the CDR3 reads TGTGCCAGCAGCCAAGTGGGAGCGGGGGGGAACTACAATGAGCAGTTCTTC. Its translation: CASSQVGAGGNYNEQFF.

This chain links TRBV27 with TRBJ2-5; the match to TRBD2 covers 8 bases. V dropped 5 bases and J dropped 4; count of bases not matched to a gene: 12. CDR1 is MNHEY and CDR2 is SMNVEV in the germline V gene (reference sequence). The CDR3 spans 16 residues. CDR3: CASSPRAGDLGETQYF. CDR3 DNA sequence: TGTGCCAGCAGTCCGAGAGCGGGGGATTTGGGAGAGACCCAGTACTTC.

The chain combines TRBV30 with TRBJ1-1; possible D gene TRBD1, 5 bases. CDR3 size: 15 residues. The germline V gene has CDR1 GTSNPN and CDR2 SVGIG (reference sequence). The CDR3 DNA sequence: TGTGCTTACCGCCCGAGACAGTTAATTAACACTGAAGCTTTCTTT. This codes for CAYRPRQLINTEAFF. Variable domain in full (rest from reference TRBV30 and TRBJ1-1): SQTIHQWPATLVQPVGSPLSLECTVEGTSNPNLYWYRQAAGRGLQLLFYSVGIGQISSEVPQNLSASRPQDRQFILSSKKLLLSDSGFYLCAYRPRQLINTEAFFGQGTRLTVV.

The DNA of the CDR3 is TGTGCCAGCAGTTCCCAGGGTTGGTCCTACAATGAGCAGTTCTTC. Its translation: CASSSQGWSYNEQFF. This chain links TRBV6-5 with TRBJ2-1; TRBD1 might be the D (5 bases). V lost 4 bases, J lost 1 base, and 11 bases lay in between. The CDR3 has 15 amino acids. Germline V CDR1 and CDR2: MNHEY, SVGAGI.

The CDR3 sequence: CATRPGQGRGYTF. The CDR3 DNA is TGTGCCACCCGTCCGGGACAGGGTCGTGGCTACACCTTC. The chain uses TRBV12-3 or TRBV12-4 and TRBJ1-2, with TRBD1 matching over 9 bases. V was pared by 10 bases and J by 7 bases, with 10 bases of the junction left unmatched. This CDR3 is built from 13 residues.

V is TRBV20-1 and J is TRBJ2-3; tentative D call: TRBD2 (6 bases). With 5 bases removed from V and 0 bases from J, the gap between germline ends came to 12 bases. Germline V gene data show CDR1 as DFQATT and CDR2 as SNEGSKA (reference sequence). This CDR3 has 14 amino acids. CDR3 sequence (DNA): TGCAGTGCTTGTGGGACTCCCAGCACAGATACGCAGTATTTT. Encoded protein: CSACGTPSTDTQYF.

This clone was observed once. The chain is built from TRBV27 and TRBJ1-5; TRBD1 might be the D (5 bases). Trimming took off 5 bases at V and 5 bases at J, with 16 bases between the two ends. Germline V gene data show CDR1 as MNHEY and CDR2 as SMNVEV (reference sequence). The CDR3 is made up of 15 amino acids. The CDR3 is CASSPRAGVHQPQHF. The CDR3 region has the DNA TGTGCCAGCAGTCCCAGGGCGGGGGTACATCAGCCCCAGCATTTT.

The chain is built from TRBV5-5 and TRBJ2-6; tentative D call: TRBD1 (6 bases). The CDR3 runs to 14 residues. Per germline, CDR1 SGHKS and CDR2 YYEKEE (reference sequence). V dropped 5 bases and J dropped 12 bases, with 18 bases sitting between them. CDR3: CASSPTTGSSVLTF. In DNA form, the CDR3 reads TGTGCCAGCAGTCCGACCACAGGGTCCTCCGTCCTGACTTTC.

The CDR3 nucleotides are TGTGCCACCACCCAGGGCCTCTCTCGCATCTACGAGCAGTACTTC. This translates into CATTQGLSRIYEQYF. J is TRBJ2-7 and V is TRBV19; D is possibly TRBD1 (5 bases). CDR1 is LNHDA and CDR2 is SQIVND in the germline V gene (reference sequence). V was clipped by 10 bases and J by 3 bases, with 22 bases between them. This CDR3 spans 15 amino acids.

The sample holds a few counts of this clone. The gene calls are TRBV30 and TRBJ2-1; 13 bases align to TRBD2. The CDR3 sequence is 17 residues long. Per germline, CDR1 GTSNPN and CDR2 SVGIG (reference sequence). Trimming removed 5 bases from V and 8 bases from J; junction bases left unmatched: 15. The DNA for the CDR3 is TGTGCCTGGGCGGGACTAGCGGGATCCGCCGATGCGGATGAGCAGTTCTTC. Protein: CAWAGLAGSADADEQFF.

This clone was detected only once. The rearrangement links TRBV25-1 to TRBJ1-1; possibly TRBD1 for D (5 bases). The CDR3 runs to 12 residues. CDR1 is MGHDK and CDR2 is SYGVNS in the germline V gene. The germline V and J ends were trimmed by 6 bases and 2 bases, with 7 bases remaining between them. The CDR3 is CASRGGNTEAFF. The CDR3 bases are TGTGCCAGCAGGGGGGGAAACACTGAAGCTTTCTTT.

The sample holds one count of this clone. This chain links TRBV7-7 with TRBJ2-1, with D uncertain. The CDR3 sequence is 15 residues long. Trimming stripped 4 bases from V and 10 bases from J, with 20 bases between. Germline values: CDR1 SSHAT, CDR2 FNYEAQ (reference sequence). CDR3 coding DNA: TGTGCCAGCAGCTCGTCTTTGGGTAGCCCGGAGGAGCAGTTCTTC. Its translation: CASSSSLGSPEEQFF.

The V call is TRBV6-1, the J call TRBJ1-3; maybe TRBD1 (6 bases). V was trimmed by 3 bases and J by 3 bases, leaving 18 bases between them. CDR1 MNHNS and CDR2 SASEGT come from the germline V gene. This CDR3 has 17 residues. The CDR3 spells CASSEINRVVGGNTIYF. The DNA of the CDR3 is TGTGCCAGCAGTGAGATTAACAGGGTAGTTGGTGGAAACACCATATATTTT.

This chain links TRBV2 with TRBJ2-1, with D possibly being TRBD2 (6 bases). V lost 6 bases and J 4 bases, leaving 19 bases between the germline ends. Germline V gene lookup returns CDR1 SNHLY and CDR2 FYNNEI. The CDR3 contains 16 residues. CDR3 amino acids: CASSSLVAGIYNEQFF. The CDR3 DNA is TGTGCCAGCAGCTCCCTAGTCGCGGGGATATACAATGAGCAGTTCTTC. The full variable domain, its missing parts supplied by reference TRBV2 and TRBJ2-1, is EPEVTQTPSHQVTQMGQEVILRCVPISNHLYFYWYRQILGQKVEFLVSFYNNEISEKSEIFDDQFSVERPDGSNFTLKIRSTKLEDSAMYFCASSSLVAGIYNEQFFGPGTRLTVL.

The gene calls are TRBV2 and TRBJ1-3, with no clear D. Trimming pared 1 base from V and 7 bases from J, leaving 5 bases between. CDR1 and CDR2 (germline): SNHLY, FYNNEI. The CDR3 is 12 residues long. In nucleotides, the CDR3 is TGTGCCAGCAGTGAAGGGCAGAACACCATATATTTT. This gives the protein CASSEGQNTIYF. The variable domain in full, completed from reference TRBV2 and TRBJ1-3, reads EPEVTQTPSHQVTQMGQEVILRCVPISNHLYFYWYRQILGQKVEFLVSFYNNEISEKSEIFDDQFSVERPDGSNFTLKIRSTKLEDSAMYFCASSEGQNTIYFGEGSWLTVV.

The V and J genes are TRBV2 and TRBJ2-5; TRBD2 matches at 10 bases. The CDR3 runs 13 residues. In germline, CDR1 is SNHLY, CDR2 FYNNEI. Trimming at V came to 7 bases and at J to 3 bases, leaving 2 bases not matched to a gene. The CDR3 here is CASIGTSEETQYF. The CDR3 bases are TGTGCCAGCATCGGGACTAGCGAAGAGACCCAGTACTTC. The full variable domain, in which reference TRBV2 and TRBJ2-5 provide the parts outside the CDR3, is EPEVTQTPSHQVTQMGQEVILRCVPISNHLYFYWYRQILGQKVEFLVSFYNNEISEKSEIFDDQFSVERPDGSNFTLKIRSTKLEDSAMYFCASIGTSEETQYFGPGTRLLVL.

CDR3 sequence: CASMVSGTDTQYF. The CDR3 DNA reads TGCGCCAGCATGGTTTCAGGGACAGATACGCAGTATTTT. V gene TRBV5-1 combines with J gene TRBJ2-3; D perhaps matches TRBD1 (5 bases). This CDR3 has 13 residues. The germline gives CDR1 SGHRS, CDR2 YFSETQ. Trimming stripped 6 bases from V and 3 bases from J, with 11 bases between.

The J gene is TRBJ1-4, the V gene TRBV30; 8 nucleotides match TRBD1. The CDR3 has 15 amino acids. Germline V CDR1 and CDR2: GTSNPN, SVGIG (reference sequence). V lost 1 base and J lost 4; bases outside the gene matches: 5. The CDR3 here is CAWSDGQGVNEKLFF. Here the CDR3 DNA reads TGTGCCTGGAGTGACGGACAGGGCGTTAATGAAAAACTGTTTTTT.

The rearrangement joins TRBV2 to TRBJ2-2; D may be TRBD1 (5 bases). V was clipped by 10 bases and J by 6 bases, with 15 bases between them. Germline CDR1 SNHLY, CDR2 FYNNEI. This CDR3 region has 13 residues. In nucleotides, the CDR3 is TGTGCCATTCGGATTACAGGTCCCGGGGAGCTGTTTTTT. Residues: CAIRITGPGELFF. Combining the CDR3 with reference TRBV2 and TRBJ2-2 gives the whole variable domain EPEVTQTPSHQVTQMGQEVILRCVPISNHLYFYWYRQILGQKVEFLVSFYNNEISEKSEIFDDQFSVERPDGSNFTLKIRSTKLEDSAMYFCAIRITGPGELFFGEGSRLTVL.

The rearrangement links TRBV25-1 to TRBJ1-5; D perhaps matches TRBD1 (5 bases). With 3 bases removed from V and 1 base from J, the gap between germline ends came to 7 bases. This CDR3 spans 14 amino acids. Germline V CDR1 and CDR2: MGHDK, SYGVNS. The CDR3 bases are TGTGCCAGCAGTGATTCAGGGAGCAATCAGCCCCAGCATTTT. Its translation: CASSDSGSNQPQHF.

The rearrangement joins TRBV27 to TRBJ1-4; a weak D match, TRBD1 (5 bases). Germline V gene data show CDR1 as MNHEY and CDR2 as SMNVEV (reference sequence). V was clipped by 6 bases and J by 0 bases, with 11 bases between them. The CDR3 extends over 15 amino acids. This CDR3 reads CASRVGVATNEKLFF. CDR3 bases: TGTGCCAGCAGGGTAGGGGTCGCAACTAATGAAAAACTGTTTTTT.

This clone is a singleton in its sample. The chain has TRBV30 and TRBJ1-1; possible D gene TRBD1, 5 bases. Germline V gives CDR1 GTSNPN, CDR2 SVGIG (reference sequence). The CDR3 extends over 13 amino acids. V lost 0 bases and J lost 8, with 13 bases in between. DNA for the CDR3: TGTGCCTGGAGTGTACTCCAGGGTTTGGAAGCTTTCTTT. It translates to CAWSVLQGLEAFF.

In this sample, this clone turned up once. V is TRBV4-1 and J is TRBJ1-4, with D possibly TRBD1 on 5 matching bases. CDR1 MGHRA and CDR2 YSYEKL come from the germline V gene. The CDR3 has 14 residues. The germline V and J ends were trimmed by 8 bases and 0 bases, with 10 bases remaining between them. Here the CDR3 reads CASALTATNEKLFF. Written as DNA, the CDR3 is TGCGCCAGCGCCTTGACAGCAACTAATGAAAAACTGTTTTTT.

The chain uses TRBV4-1 and TRBJ1-1, with a possible D match to TRBD1 (5 bases). Trimming left V 6 bases short and J 1 base short, with 9 bases between. Germline loops: CDR1 MGHRA, CDR2 YSYEKL. The CDR3 consists of 13 residues. The CDR3 spells CASRWRGNTEAFF. The CDR3 DNA is TGCGCCAGCAGGTGGAGGGGGAACACTGAAGCTTTCTTT.

The genes are TRBV3-1 (or the pseudogene TRBV3-2) and TRBJ2-3; the match to TRBD2 covers 14 bases. The CDR3 sequence is 17 residues long. Per the germline V gene, CDR1 is LGHDT and CDR2 is YNNKEL (reference sequence). With 4 bases clipped from V and 4 bases from J, the junction kept 7 bases outside the gene matches. The CDR3 spells CASSPRTSGGRADTQYF. The CDR3 DNA follows: TGTGCCAGCAGCCCAAGGACTAGCGGGGGGAGGGCAGATACGCAGTATTTT.

This clone is a singleton in its sample. The genes are TRBV29-1 and TRBJ2-5; perhaps TRBD2 as D (5 bases). Trimming shortened V by 7 bases and J by 5 bases, and 14 bases separated the two germline ends. Germline CDR1 reads SQVTM; CDR2 reads ANQGSEA. The CDR3 length is 12 residues. DNA for the CDR3: TGCAGCGCCGTTCGGGGTGGGGAGACCCAGTACTTC. This encodes CSAVRGGETQYF.

The V gene is TRBV5-6, the J gene TRBJ2-7; TRBD1 aligns across 7 bases. Germline assignment: CDR1 SGHDT and CDR2 YYEEEE. The CDR3 has 16 residues. The V gene end was trimmed by 0 bases and the J gene end by 5 bases; junction bases not matched to a gene: 11. Written as DNA, the CDR3 is TGTGCCAGCAGCTTGGCCTTCCGGGACAGTAAAAACGAGCAGTACTTC. It is translated as CASSLAFRDSKNEQYF.

This clone was picked up one time. The chain has TRBV5-4 and TRBJ2-3, with 8 bases identical to TRBD2. Germline lookup yields CDR1 SGHNT and CDR2 YYREEE (reference sequence). This CDR3 is built from 16 residues. V gave up 1 base and J gave up 1 base; unmatched junction bases: 5. The CDR3 sequence is CASSLRLASGTDTQYF. The CDR3 DNA sequence: TGTGCCAGCAGCTTGAGACTAGCGAGCGGCACAGATACGCAGTATTTT.